This TCR beta chain was sequenced during a study of spatial heterogeneity in lung cancer. Overall study: When follow-up PBMC samples existed, they were sequenced (at a median of roughly 25 months after resection). Detected beta-chain sequences consistently exceeded alpha-chain sequences.

TCRdb fed the 5' RACE reads into MiXCR, producing one record per CDR3 protein. The sample includes about 120,000 distinct CDR3 sequences, 9.5% to 15% of them seen just once. The time point was: blood at routine non-recurrence follow-up after resection. Researchers sequenced whole RNA taken from tumor, nontumor lung or frozen PBMC without sorting. Study-level findings and limits: Ubiquitous, expanded tumor-derived TCRs were more frequently observed in blood at resection than at follow-up.

Germline V lookup: CDR1 MNHEY, CDR2 SVGAGI. The CDR3 spans 15 residues. V lost 2 bases, J lost 2 bases, and 2 bases stayed unmatched. This clonotype was recorded at least ten times. As yet, its antigen is unknown. The rearrangement joins TRBV6-5 to TRBJ2-5; TRBD1 aligns across 10 bases. The sequenced sample was PBMCs, obtained at follow-up. The TCR sequence derives from a male donor with early-stage non-small cell lung cancer. CDR3 DNA: TGTGCCAGCAGTTACGGGACAGGGGATCAAGAGACCCAGTACTTC. This translates into CASSYGTGDQETQYF.